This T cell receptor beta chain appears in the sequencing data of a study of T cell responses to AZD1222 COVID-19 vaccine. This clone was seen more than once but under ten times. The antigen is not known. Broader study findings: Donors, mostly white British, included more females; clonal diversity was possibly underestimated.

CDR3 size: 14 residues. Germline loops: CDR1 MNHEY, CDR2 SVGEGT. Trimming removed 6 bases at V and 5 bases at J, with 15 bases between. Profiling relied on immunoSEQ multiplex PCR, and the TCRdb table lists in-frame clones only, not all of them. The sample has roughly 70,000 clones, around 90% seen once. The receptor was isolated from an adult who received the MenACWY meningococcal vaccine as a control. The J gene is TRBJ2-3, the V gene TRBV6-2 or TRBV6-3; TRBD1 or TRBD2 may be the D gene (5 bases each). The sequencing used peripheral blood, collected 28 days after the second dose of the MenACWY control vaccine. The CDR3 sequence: CASSLRDGIDTQYF. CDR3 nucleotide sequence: TGTGCCAGCAGCCTCCGGGACGGTATAGATACGCAGTATTTT.